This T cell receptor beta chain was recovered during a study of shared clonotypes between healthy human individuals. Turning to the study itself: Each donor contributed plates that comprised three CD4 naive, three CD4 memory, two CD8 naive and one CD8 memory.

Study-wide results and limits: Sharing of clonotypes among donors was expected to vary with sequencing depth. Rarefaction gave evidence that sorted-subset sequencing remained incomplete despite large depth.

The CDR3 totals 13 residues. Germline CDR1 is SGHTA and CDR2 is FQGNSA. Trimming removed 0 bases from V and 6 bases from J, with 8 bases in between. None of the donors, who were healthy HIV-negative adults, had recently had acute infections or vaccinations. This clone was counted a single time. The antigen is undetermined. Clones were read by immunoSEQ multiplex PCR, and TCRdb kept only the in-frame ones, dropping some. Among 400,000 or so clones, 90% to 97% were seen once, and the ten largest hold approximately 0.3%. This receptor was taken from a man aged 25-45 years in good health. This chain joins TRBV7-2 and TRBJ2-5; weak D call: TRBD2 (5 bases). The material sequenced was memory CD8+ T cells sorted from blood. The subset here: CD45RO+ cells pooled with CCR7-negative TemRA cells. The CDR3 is CASSLAGDKTQYF. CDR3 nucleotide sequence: TGTGCCAGCAGCTTAGCGGGAGACAAGACCCAGTACTTC.